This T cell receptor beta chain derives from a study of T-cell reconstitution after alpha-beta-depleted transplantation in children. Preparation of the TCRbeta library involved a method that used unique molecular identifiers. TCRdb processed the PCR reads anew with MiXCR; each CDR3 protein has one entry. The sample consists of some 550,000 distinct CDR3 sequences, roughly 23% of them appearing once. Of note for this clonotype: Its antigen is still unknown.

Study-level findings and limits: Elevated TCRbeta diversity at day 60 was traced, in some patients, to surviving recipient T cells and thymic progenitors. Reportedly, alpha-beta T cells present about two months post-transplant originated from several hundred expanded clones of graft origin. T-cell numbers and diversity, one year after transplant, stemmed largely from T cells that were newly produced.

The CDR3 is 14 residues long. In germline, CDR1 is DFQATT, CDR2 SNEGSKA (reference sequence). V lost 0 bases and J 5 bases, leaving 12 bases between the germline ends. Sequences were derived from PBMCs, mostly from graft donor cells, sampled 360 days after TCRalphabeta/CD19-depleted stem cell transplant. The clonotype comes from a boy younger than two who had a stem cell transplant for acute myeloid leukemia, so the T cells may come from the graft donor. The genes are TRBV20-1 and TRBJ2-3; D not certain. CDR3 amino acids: CSARDRVFGDTQYF. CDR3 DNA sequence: TGCAGTGCTAGAGATCGCGTCTTTGGAGATACGCAGTATTTT.